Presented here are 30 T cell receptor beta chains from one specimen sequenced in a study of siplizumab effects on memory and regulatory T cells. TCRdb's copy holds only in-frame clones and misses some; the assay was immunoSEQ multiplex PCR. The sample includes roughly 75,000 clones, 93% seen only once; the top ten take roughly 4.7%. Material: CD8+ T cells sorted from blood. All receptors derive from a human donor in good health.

The CDR3 here is CASSAWGRTLDEQFF. In nucleotides, the CDR3 is TGTGCCAGCAGCGCATGGGGCAGGACTCTGGATGAGCAGTTCTTC. The rearrangement joins TRBV9 to TRBJ2-1; D tentatively fits TRBD1 or TRBD2 (5 bases each). V lost 3 bases, J lost 8 bases, and 18 bases lay in between. This CDR3 region has 15 residues. The germline CDR1 and CDR2 sequences are SGDLS and YYNGEE.

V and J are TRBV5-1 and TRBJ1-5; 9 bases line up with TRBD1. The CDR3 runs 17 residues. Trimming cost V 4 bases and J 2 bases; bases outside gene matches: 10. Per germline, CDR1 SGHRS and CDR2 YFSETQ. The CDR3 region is CASSTGQGPFGNQPQHF. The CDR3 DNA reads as TGCGCCAGCAGCACGGGACAGGGTCCTTTTGGCAATCAGCCCCAGCATTTT. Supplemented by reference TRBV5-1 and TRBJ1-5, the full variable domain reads KAGVTQTPRYLIKTRGQQVTLSCSPISGHRSVSWYQQTPGQGLQFLFEYFSETQRNKGNFPGRFSGRQFSNSRSEMNVSTLELGDSALYLCASSTGQGPFGNQPQHFGDGTRLSIL.

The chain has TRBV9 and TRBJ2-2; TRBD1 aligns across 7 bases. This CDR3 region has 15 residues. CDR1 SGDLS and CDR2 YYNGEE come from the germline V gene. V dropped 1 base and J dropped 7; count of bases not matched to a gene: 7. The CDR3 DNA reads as TGTGCCAGCAGCGTAACCCAGGGGGAAAACGGGGAGCTGTTTTTT. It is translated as CASSVTQGENGELFF.

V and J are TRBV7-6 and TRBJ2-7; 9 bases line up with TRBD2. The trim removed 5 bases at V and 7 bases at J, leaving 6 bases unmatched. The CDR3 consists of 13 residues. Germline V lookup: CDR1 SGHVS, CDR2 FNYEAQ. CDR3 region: CASSPQRGEEQYF. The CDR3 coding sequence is TGTGCCAGCAGCCCCCAGCGGGGGGAAGAGCAGTACTTC.

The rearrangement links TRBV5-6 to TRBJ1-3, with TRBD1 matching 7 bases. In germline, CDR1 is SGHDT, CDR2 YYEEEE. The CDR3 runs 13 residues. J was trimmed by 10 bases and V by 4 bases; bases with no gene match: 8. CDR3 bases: TGTGCCAGCAGCCTGGAGGCAGGGGGGACCATATATTTT. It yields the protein CASSLEAGGTIYF. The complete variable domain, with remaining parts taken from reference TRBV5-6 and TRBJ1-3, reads DAGVTQSPTHLIKTRGQQVTLRCSPKSGHDTVSWYQQALGQGPQFIFQYYEEEERQRGNFPDRFSGHQFPNYSSELNVNALLLGDSALYLCASSLEAGGTIYFGEGSWLTVV.

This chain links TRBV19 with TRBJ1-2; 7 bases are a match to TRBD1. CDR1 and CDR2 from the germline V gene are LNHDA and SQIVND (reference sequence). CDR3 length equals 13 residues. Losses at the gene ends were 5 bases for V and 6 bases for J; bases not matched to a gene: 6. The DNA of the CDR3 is TGTGCCAGTAGTCCGGGACAGATAAATGGCTACACCTTC. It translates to CASSPGQINGYTF.

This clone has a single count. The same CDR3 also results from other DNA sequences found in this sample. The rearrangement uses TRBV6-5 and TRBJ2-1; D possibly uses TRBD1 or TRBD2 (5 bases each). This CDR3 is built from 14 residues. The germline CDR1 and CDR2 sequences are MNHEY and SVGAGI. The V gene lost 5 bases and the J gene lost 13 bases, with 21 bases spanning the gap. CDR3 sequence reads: CASSPGTPPAEQFF. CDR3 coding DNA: TGTGCCAGCAGTCCCGGGACCCCCCCTGCGGAACAGTTCTTC.

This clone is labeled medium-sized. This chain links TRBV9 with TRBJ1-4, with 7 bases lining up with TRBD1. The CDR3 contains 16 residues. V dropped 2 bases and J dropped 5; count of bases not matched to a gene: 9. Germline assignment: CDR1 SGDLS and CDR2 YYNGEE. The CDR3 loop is CASSVGQALRNEKLFF. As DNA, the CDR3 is TGTGCCAGCAGCGTCGGACAGGCCCTACGGAATGAAAAACTGTTTTTT.

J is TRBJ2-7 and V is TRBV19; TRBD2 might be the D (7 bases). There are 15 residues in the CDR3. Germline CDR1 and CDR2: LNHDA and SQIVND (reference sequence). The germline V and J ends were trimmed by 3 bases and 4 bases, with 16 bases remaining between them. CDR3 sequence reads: CASSIFAGAIYEQYF. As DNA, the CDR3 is TGTGCCAGTAGTATCTTTGCGGGGGCTATATACGAGCAGTACTTC.

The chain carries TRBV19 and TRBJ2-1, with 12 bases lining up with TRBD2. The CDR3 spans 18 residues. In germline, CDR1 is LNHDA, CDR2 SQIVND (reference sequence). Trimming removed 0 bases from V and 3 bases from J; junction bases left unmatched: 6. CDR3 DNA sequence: TGTGCCAGTAGTATAGATTCCGGGGGACTAGCGGGCTACAATGAGCAGTTCTTC. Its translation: CASSIDSGGLAGYNEQFF.

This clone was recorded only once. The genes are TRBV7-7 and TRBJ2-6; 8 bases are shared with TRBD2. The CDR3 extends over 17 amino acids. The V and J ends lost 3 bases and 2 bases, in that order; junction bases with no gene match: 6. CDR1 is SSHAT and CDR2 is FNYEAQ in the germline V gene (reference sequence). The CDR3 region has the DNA TGTGCCAGCAGCTTGGGTAGCGGGGTAGCTGGGGCCAACGTCCTGACTTTC. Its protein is CASSLGSGVAGANVLTF.

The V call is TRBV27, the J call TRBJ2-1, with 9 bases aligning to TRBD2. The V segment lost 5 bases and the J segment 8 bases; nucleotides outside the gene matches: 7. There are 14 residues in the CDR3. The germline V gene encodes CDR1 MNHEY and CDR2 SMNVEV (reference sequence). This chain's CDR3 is CASSVASGAYEQFF. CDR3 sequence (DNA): TGTGCCAGCAGTGTTGCTAGCGGGGCGTATGAGCAGTTCTTC.

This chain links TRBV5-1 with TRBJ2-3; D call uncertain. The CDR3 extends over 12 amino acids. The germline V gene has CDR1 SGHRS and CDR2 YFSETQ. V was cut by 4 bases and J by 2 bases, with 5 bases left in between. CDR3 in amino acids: CASSLDTDTQYF. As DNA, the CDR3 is TGCGCCAGCAGCCTAGACACAGATACGCAGTATTTT.

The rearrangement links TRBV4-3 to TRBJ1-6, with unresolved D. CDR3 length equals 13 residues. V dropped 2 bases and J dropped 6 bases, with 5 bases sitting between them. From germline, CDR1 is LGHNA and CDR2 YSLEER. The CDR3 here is CASSQNGNSPLHF. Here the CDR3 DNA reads TGCGCCAGCAGCCAAAATGGTAATTCACCCCTCCACTTT.

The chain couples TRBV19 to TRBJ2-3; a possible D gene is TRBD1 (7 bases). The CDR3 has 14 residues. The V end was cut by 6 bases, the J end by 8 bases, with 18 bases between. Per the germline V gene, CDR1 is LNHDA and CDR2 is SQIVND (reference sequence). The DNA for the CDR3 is TGTGCCAGTAGCACAACAGGGGACTGGGGTACGCAGTATTTT. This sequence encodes CASSTTGDWGTQYF.

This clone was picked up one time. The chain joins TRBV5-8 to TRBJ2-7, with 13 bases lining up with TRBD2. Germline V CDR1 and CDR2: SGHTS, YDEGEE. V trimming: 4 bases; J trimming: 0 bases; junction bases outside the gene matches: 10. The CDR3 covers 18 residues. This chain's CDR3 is CASSPGLAGARASYEQYF. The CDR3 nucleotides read TGTGCCAGCAGCCCCGGACTAGCGGGGGCCCGGGCCTCCTACGAGCAGTACTTC. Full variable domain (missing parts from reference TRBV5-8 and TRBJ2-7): EAGVTQSPTHLIKTRGQQATLRCSPISGHTSVYWYQQALGLGLQFLLWYDEGEERNRGNFPPRFSGRQFPNYSSELNVNALELEDSALYLCASSPGLAGARASYEQYFGPGTRLTVT.

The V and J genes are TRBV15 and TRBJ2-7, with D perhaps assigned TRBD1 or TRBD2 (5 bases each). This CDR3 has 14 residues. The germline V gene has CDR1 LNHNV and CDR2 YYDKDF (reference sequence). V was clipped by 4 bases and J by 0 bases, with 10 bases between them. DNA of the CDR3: TGTGCCACCAGCAAAGGGACGGTCTCCTACGAGCAGTACTTC. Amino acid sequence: CATSKGTVSYEQYF.

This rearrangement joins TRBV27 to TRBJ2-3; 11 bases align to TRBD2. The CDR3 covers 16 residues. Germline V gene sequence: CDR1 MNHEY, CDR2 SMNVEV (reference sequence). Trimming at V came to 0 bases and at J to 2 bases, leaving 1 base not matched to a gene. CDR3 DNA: TGTGCCAGCAGTTTATCGACTAGCGGGGTCACAGATACGCAGTATTTT. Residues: CASSLSTSGVTDTQYF.

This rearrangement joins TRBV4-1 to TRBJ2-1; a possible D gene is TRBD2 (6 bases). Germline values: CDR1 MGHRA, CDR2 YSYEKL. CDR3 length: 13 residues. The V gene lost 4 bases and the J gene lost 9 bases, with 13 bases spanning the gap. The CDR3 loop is CASSPTEGLEQFF. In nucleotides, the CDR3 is TGCGCCAGCAGCCCTACGGAGGGTCTTGAGCAGTTCTTC.

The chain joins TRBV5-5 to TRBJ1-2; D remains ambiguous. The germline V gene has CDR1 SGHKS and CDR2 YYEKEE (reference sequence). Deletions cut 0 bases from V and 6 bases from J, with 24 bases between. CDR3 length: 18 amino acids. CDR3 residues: CASSLVSGPPSDLDGYTF. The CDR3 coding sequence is TGTGCCAGCAGCTTGGTATCAGGCCCCCCCTCCGATTTGGATGGCTACACCTTC.

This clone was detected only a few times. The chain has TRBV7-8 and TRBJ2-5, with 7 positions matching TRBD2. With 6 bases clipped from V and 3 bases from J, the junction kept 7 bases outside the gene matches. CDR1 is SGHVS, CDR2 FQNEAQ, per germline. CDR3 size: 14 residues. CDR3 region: CASSATGTKETQYF. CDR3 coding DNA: TGTGCCAGCAGTGCAACCGGGACTAAAGAGACCCAGTACTTC.

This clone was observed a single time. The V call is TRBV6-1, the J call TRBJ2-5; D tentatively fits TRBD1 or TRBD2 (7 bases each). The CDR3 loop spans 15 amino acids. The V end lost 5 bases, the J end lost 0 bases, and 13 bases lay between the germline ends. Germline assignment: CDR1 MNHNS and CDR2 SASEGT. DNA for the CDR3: TGTGCCAGCAGTAGCGGGACAGAGTACCAAGAGACCCAGTACTTC. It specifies CASSSGTEYQETQYF.

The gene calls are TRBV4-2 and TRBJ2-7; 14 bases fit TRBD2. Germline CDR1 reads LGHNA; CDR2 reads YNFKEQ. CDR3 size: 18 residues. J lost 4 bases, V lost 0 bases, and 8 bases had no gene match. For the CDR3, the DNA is TGTGCCAGCAGCCAAGAGGCGACTAGCGGGAGGGGCGGGTACGAGCAGTACTTC. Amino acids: CASSQEATSGRGGYEQYF.

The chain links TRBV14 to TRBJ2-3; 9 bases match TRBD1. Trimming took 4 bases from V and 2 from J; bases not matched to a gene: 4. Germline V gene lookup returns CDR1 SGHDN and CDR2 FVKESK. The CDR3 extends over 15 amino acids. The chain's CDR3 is CASSPRTGVTDTQYF. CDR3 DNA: TGTGCCAGCAGCCCCCGGACAGGGGTCACAGATACGCAGTATTTT.

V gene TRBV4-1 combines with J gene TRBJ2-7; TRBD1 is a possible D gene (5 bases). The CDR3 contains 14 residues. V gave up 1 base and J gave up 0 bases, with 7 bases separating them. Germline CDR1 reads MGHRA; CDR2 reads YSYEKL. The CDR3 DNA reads TGCGCCAGCAGCCAAGGACAGTTCTCCTACGAGCAGTACTTC. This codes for CASSQGQFSYEQYF.

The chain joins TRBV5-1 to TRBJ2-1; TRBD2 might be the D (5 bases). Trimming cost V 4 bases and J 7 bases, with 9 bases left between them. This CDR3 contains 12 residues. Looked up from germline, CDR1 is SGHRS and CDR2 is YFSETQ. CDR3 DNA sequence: TGCGCCAGCAGCCGGACTGATAATGAGCAGTTCTTC. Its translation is CASSRTDNEQFF.

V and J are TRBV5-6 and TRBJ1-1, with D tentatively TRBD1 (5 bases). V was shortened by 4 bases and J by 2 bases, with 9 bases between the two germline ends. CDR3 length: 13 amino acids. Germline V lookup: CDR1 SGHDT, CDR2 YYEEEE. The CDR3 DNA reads TGTGCCAGCAGCGCCGGGGCAAACACTGAAGCTTTCTTT. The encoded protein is CASSAGANTEAFF.

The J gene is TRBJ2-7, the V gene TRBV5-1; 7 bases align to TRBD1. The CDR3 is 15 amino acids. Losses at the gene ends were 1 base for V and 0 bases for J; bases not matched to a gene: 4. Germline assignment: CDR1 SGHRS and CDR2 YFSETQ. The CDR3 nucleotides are TGCGCCAGCAGCTTGTCTAGGGACAGCTCCTACGAGCAGTACTTC. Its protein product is CASSLSRDSSYEQYF.

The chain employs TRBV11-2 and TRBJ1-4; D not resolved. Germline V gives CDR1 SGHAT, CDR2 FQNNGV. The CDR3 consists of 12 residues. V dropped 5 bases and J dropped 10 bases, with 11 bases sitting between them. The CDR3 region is CASSTDSGKLFF. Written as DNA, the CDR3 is TGTGCCAGCAGCACAGACTCTGGAAAACTGTTTTTT.

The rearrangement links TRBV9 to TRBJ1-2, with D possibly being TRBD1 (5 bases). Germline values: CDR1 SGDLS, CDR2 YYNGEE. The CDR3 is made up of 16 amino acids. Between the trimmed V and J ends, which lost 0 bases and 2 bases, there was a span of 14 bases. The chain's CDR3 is CASSVEVGHNNYGYTF. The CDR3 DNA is TGTGCCAGCAGCGTAGAGGTGGGGCATAACAACTATGGCTACACCTTC.